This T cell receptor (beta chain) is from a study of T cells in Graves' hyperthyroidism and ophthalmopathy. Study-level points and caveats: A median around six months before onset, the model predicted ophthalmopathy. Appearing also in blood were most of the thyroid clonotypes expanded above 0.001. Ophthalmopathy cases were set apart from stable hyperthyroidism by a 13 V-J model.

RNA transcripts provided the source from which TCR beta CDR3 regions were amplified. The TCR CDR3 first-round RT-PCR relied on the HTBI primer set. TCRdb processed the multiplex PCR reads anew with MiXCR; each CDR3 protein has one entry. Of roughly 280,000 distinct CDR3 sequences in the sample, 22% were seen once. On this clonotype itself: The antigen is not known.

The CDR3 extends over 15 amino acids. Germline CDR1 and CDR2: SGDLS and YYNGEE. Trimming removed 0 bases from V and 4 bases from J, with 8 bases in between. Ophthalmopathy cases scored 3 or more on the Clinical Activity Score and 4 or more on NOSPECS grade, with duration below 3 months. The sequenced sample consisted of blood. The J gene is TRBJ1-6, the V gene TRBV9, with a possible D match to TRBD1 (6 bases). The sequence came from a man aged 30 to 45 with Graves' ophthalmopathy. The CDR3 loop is CASSVGQDYNSPLHF. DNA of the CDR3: TGTGCCAGCAGCGTAGGACAGGATTATAATTCACCCCTCCACTTT.